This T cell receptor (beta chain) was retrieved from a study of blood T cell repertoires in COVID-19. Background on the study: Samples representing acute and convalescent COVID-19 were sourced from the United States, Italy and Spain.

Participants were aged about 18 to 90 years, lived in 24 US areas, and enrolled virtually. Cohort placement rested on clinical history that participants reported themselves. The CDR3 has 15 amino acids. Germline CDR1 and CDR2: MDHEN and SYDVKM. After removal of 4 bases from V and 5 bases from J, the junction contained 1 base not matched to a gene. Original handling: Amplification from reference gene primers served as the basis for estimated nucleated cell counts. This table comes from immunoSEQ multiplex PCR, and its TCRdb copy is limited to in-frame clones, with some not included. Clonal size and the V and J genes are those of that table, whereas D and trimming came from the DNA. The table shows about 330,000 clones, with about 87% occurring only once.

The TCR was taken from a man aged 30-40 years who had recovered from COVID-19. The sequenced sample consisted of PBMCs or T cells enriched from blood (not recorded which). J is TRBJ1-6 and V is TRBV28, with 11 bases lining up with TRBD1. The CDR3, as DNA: TGTGCCAGCAGTTCGGACAGGGGGCATAATTCACCCCTCCACTTT. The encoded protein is CASSSDRGHNSPLHF. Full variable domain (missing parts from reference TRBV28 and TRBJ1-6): DVKVTQSSRYLVKRTGEKVFLECVQDMDHENMFWYRQDPGLGLRLIYFSYDVKMKEKGDIPEGYSVSREKKERFSLILESASTNQTSMYLCASSSDRGHNSPLHFGNGTRLTVT.